Below are 25 T cell receptor beta chains sequenced from a single sample in a study of CXCR3-negative and CXCR3-positive naive CD8 T cells. For these TCRs, the target antigens are not known. The study, taken as a whole, reports: CXCR3-positive naive cells had TRB CDR3s that were more hydrophobic than CXCR3-negative naive cells had.

The method, 5' RACE with UMI labels, was used to prepare the TRB cDNA libraries. TCRdb reprocessed the 5' RACE reads and stores each CDR3 protein as one record, lacking DNA. The sample yields 55,000 to 70,000 distinct CDR3 sequences, of which the top ten take up 0.5% to 0.6%. Sequenced material: naive CXCR3+ CD8+ T cells from blood. Sample subset: CD45RO-CCR7+CD27+CD95- naive CD8+ T cells expressing CXCR3 (TNR3+). All receptors come from a human donor in good health. Some clones in this sample may be carry-over from other donors' samples.

V gene TRBV7-6 combines with J gene TRBJ2-7; TCRdb names TRBD1, which stays unverified in the absence of DNA. This CDR3 contains 14 residues. Per the germline V gene, CDR1 is SGHVS and CDR2 is FNYEAQ. The CDR3 here is CASSLSGVVWEQYF.

The chain has TRBV5-1 and TRBJ2-5. The CDR3 has 14 residues. CDR1 and CDR2 from the germline V gene are SGHRS and YFSETQ. CDR3 sequence reads: CASSNWGIQETQYF. The full variable domain, rest sourced from reference TRBV5-1 and TRBJ2-5, is KAGVTQTPRYLIKTRGQQVTLSCSPISGHRSVSWYQQTPGQGLQFLFEYFSETQRNKGNFPGRFSGRQFSNSRSEMNVSTLELGDSALYLCASSNWGIQETQYFGPGTRLLVL.

The chain links TRBV14 to TRBJ2-7. Germline lookup yields CDR1 SGHDN and CDR2 FVKESK. The CDR3 loop spans 13 amino acids. CDR3 protein: CASSQDMGYEQYF.

The rearrangement links TRBV11-2 to TRBJ2-5; TCRdb reports TRBD1, a call that lacks DNA to check it against. CDR1 and CDR2 (germline): SGHAT, FQNNGV. CDR3 length: 17 residues. The CDR3 is CASSLPRDALSQETQYF.

The CDR3 loop is CASSLPPGGGFSGNTIYF. The J gene is TRBJ1-3, the V gene TRBV28; TCRdb proposes TRBD1, but this gene call is untestable without DNA. The CDR3 is made up of 18 amino acids. In germline, CDR1 is MDHEN, CDR2 SYDVKM.

The chain uses TRBV6-2 or TRBV6-3 and TRBJ2-7. Germline V gene lookup returns CDR1 MNHEY and CDR2 SVGEGT. The CDR3 loop spans 13 amino acids. CDR3 residues: CASSYGVSYEQYF.

The chain links TRBV13 to TRBJ1-6; TCRdb indicates TRBD1, and absent DNA this call remains unverified. CDR3 length: 16 residues. Germline V gives CDR1 PRHDT, CDR2 FYEKMQ (reference sequence). This chain's CDR3 is CASSQGGSSYNSPLHF.

The chain recombines TRBV4-2 with TRBJ2-1; TCRdb proposes TRBD2, but this gene call is untestable without DNA. This CDR3 has 15 residues. The germline CDR1 and CDR2 sequences are LGHNA and YNFKEQ. The CDR3 sequence is CASSQDMGLAGVWFF.

The chain carries TRBV3-1 and TRBJ1-1; TCRdb selects TRBD1, and the lack of DNA leaves this call unchecked. Looked up from germline, CDR1 is LGHDT and CDR2 is YNNKEL (reference sequence). This CDR3 is built from 18 residues. The CDR3 here is CASSQDWGEGDPNTEAFF.

This chain joins TRBV20-1 and TRBJ2-1; TCRdb's assignment of TRBD2 cannot be checked, as there is no DNA. The CDR3 spans 15 residues. In germline, CDR1 is DFQATT, CDR2 SNEGSKA (reference sequence). The CDR3: CSAKGLAGDYNGQFF.

The chain combines TRBV29-1 with TRBJ2-1; TCRdb's assignment of TRBD2 cannot be checked, as there is no DNA. Germline V gene lookup returns CDR1 SQVTM and CDR2 ANQGSEA. CDR3 length: 14 residues. CDR3 protein: CGVEGLAGINEQFF.

V gene TRBV4-2 combines with J gene TRBJ2-5; TCRdb calls TRBD2, which cannot be checked without DNA. This CDR3 has 18 amino acids. Germline CDR1 reads LGHNA; CDR2 reads YNFKEQ. The CDR3: CASSQDWPGMARQETQYF.

V and J are TRBV29-1 and TRBJ1-2. The CDR3 spans 14 residues. The germline CDR1 and CDR2 sequences are SQVTM and ANQGSEA. This CDR3 reads CSVEDRQGSHGYTF.

V is TRBV9 and J is TRBJ1-3. This CDR3 has 17 amino acids. CDR1 is SGDLS, CDR2 YYNGEE, per germline. The CDR3 loop reads CASSVNPDASRLIGIYF. The full variable domain, with the rest looked up from reference TRBV9 and TRBJ1-3, is DSGVTQTPKHLITATGQRVTLRCSPRSGDLSVYWYQQSLDQGLQFLIQYYNGEERAKGNILERFSAQQFPDLHSELNLSSLELGDSALYFCASSVNPDASRLIGIYFGEGSWLTVV.

The chain employs TRBV15 and TRBJ1-3; TCRdb's D call, TRBD1, is unchecked because there is no DNA. Germline CDR1 and CDR2: LNHNV and YYDKDF (reference sequence). This CDR3 is built from 15 residues. Here the CDR3 reads CATSRDKGQRNTIYF.

This chain connects TRBV7-2 to TRBJ2-7. This CDR3 comprises 16 residues. CDR1 is SGHTA, CDR2 FQGNSA, per germline. The CDR3 protein is CASSPAVGGGSYEQYF.

V usage is TRBV14 and J usage is TRBJ2-1; the TCRdb D gene call, TRBD1, has no DNA to confirm it. The CDR3 has 19 residues. The germline V gene has CDR1 SGHDN and CDR2 FVKESK. The CDR3 reads CASSQGPGAGESSYNEQFF.

V gene TRBV20-1 combines with J gene TRBJ2-7; there is no DNA to check the TCRdb D call of TRBD2. Germline CDR1 and CDR2: DFQATT and SNEGSKA (reference sequence). The CDR3 length is 12 residues. The CDR3 loop is CSLRGTTGEQYF.

The chain combines TRBV28 with TRBJ1-3. From germline, CDR1 is MDHEN and CDR2 SYDVKM. This CDR3 contains 18 residues. The CDR3 is CASSSHKIGRSSGNTIYF.

The J gene is TRBJ2-5, the V gene TRBV19; as DNA is missing, the TRBD2 call by TCRdb cannot be tested. Per the germline V gene, CDR1 is LNHDA and CDR2 is SQIVND (reference sequence). The CDR3 runs to 11 residues. The CDR3 is CASTRGETQYF.

This chain joins TRBV28 and TRBJ1-2. The germline gives CDR1 MDHEN, CDR2 SYDVKM. This CDR3 contains 15 residues. The CDR3 loop is CASSFIGQDDYGYTF.

The rearrangement links TRBV4-3 to TRBJ2-7; there is no DNA to check the TCRdb D call of TRBD1. This CDR3 region has 15 residues. The germline gives CDR1 LGHNA, CDR2 YSLEER. CDR3 sequence: CASSQDSDGEYEQYF.

The genes are TRBV29-1 and TRBJ1-2; TCRdb calls TRBD1, which cannot be checked without DNA. The germline V gene encodes CDR1 SQVTM and CDR2 ANQGSEA. This CDR3 is 17 amino acids long. The CDR3 spells CSVEAIVREGGIYGYTF.

The V call is TRBV7-9, the J call TRBJ1-1; with no DNA, the TCRdb D assignment of TRBD1 cannot be verified. This CDR3 contains 15 residues. From germline, CDR1 is SEHNR and CDR2 FQNEAQ (reference sequence). This CDR3 reads CASSHGTGGDTEAFF.

V usage is TRBV20-1 and J usage is TRBJ2-7; TCRdb names TRBD1, which stays unverified in the absence of DNA. The germline gives CDR1 DFQATT, CDR2 SNEGSKA (reference sequence). The length of the CDR3 is 14 residues. The CDR3 is CSARVGTAPYEQYF.